These 20 T cell receptor beta chains originate from one sample sequenced in a study of siplizumab effects on memory and regulatory T cells. The table came from immunoSEQ multiplex PCR; TCRdb's copy has only in-frame clones and leaves some out. Of about 66,000 clones detected, approximately 97% appear once; the ten largest clones hold more than 0.075%. The sample taken for sequencing was naive CD8+ T cells sorted from blood. Receptor source: a human donor in good health.

The rearrangement links TRBV5-1 to TRBJ2-7; a possible D gene is TRBD2 (5 bases). V shed 0 bases and J shed 0 bases, with 13 bases lying between them. The CDR3 length is 16 residues. Germline V lookup: CDR1 SGHRS, CDR2 YFSETQ. DNA of the CDR3: TGCGCCAGCAGCTTGGTAGGGTCCCGGGGCTCCTACGAGCAGTACTTC. Translating it yields CASSLVGSRGSYEQYF.

The rearrangement joins TRBV5-6 to TRBJ2-7; 9 bases fit TRBD1. After removal of 0 bases from V and 4 bases from J, the junction contained 2 bases not matched to a gene. Germline V gene data show CDR1 as SGHDT and CDR2 as YYEEEE. The CDR3 is 14 residues long. CDR3 protein: CASSLAGQGYEQYF. The CDR3 DNA follows: TGTGCCAGCAGCTTGGCGGGACAGGGATACGAGCAGTACTTC.

This clone was counted once. The chain couples TRBV28 to TRBJ1-4; possible D gene TRBD1, 5 bases. Germline CDR1 and CDR2: MDHEN and SYDVKM. The CDR3 contains 16 residues. Trimming stripped 6 bases from V and 5 bases from J, with 19 bases between. The chain's CDR3 is CASRYQGGLSNEKLFF. The CDR3 nucleotides read TGTGCCAGCAGGTATCAGGGTGGGCTCTCCAATGAAAAACTGTTTTTT.

The rearrangement uses TRBV13 and TRBJ2-7; D could derive from TRBD1 or TRBD2 (5 bases each). Germline V lookup: CDR1 PRHDT, CDR2 FYEKMQ (reference sequence). The CDR3 sequence is 15 residues long. V was cut by 5 bases and J by 4 bases, with 18 bases left in between. The CDR3 reads CASSTRDRSPYEQYF. CDR3 nucleotide sequence: TGTGCCAGCAGCACCCGGGACCGTTCCCCTTACGAGCAGTACTTC.

In this sample, this clone turned up once. This chain uses TRBV27 with TRBJ2-5; 8 bases match TRBD2. The CDR3 contains 15 residues. Germline V gene sequence: CDR1 MNHEY, CDR2 SMNVEV (reference sequence). Trimming removed 2 bases from V and 5 bases from J; junction bases left unmatched: 7. The CDR3 sequence is CASSLAGGYGETQYF. The DNA of the CDR3 is TGTGCCAGCAGTTTAGCGGGGGGATATGGGGAGACCCAGTACTTC.

The chain joins TRBV10-1 to TRBJ2-7, with D perhaps TRBD2 (5 bases). CDR3 length equals 13 residues. Germline V CDR1 and CDR2: WNHNN, SYGVQD (reference sequence). Trimming took off 3 bases at V and 3 bases at J, with 9 bases between the two ends. The DNA for the CDR3 is TGCGCCAGCAGTGAAAACGGGGACTACGAGCAGTACTTC. This sequence encodes CASSENGDYEQYF.

The chain is built from TRBV5-1 and TRBJ2-2, with 7 bases lining up with TRBD1. J lost 4 bases, V lost 3 bases, and 9 bases had no gene match. The CDR3 is 16 residues long. Germline V gives CDR1 SGHRS, CDR2 YFSETQ. CDR3 nucleotide sequence: TGCGCCAGCAGCTCCCCCGGGACAGCCAGCACCGGGGAGCTGTTTTTT. Protein product: CASSSPGTASTGELFF.

This sequence joins TRBV23-1 and TRBJ1-5, with TRBD1 identical over 9 bases. TRBV23-1 counts as an open reading frame of uncertain function. V was clipped by 2 bases and J by 1 base; unmatched bases: 9. CDR3 length: 18 residues. The CDR3 region has the DNA TGCGCCAGCAGTCAAACAGGGGAACAGGGGGCCAGCAATCAGCCCCAGCATTTT. Translating it yields CASSQTGEQGASNQPQHF.

This sequence joins TRBV9 and TRBJ2-1; the match to TRBD1 covers 8 bases. CDR1 is SGDLS and CDR2 is YYNGEE in the germline V gene. The length of the CDR3 is 13 residues. V shed 4 bases, J shed 12 bases, and the junction held 9 bases outside the gene matches. Written as DNA, the CDR3 is TGTGCCAGCAGCTCGGACAGGGAACAAGGGCAGTTCTTC. Protein product: CASSSDREQGQFF.

V usage is TRBV28 and J usage is TRBJ2-4; D gene uncertain. Trimming took 6 bases from V and 0 from J, leaving 15 bases between them. This CDR3 has 16 amino acids. Germline CDR1 is MDHEN and CDR2 is SYDVKM. CDR3 in DNA: TGTGCCAGCAGCCTGGCCCTGGCTGGAGCCAAAAACATTCAGTACTTC. Residues: CASSLALAGAKNIQYF.

The chain employs TRBV9 and TRBJ1-2; D is undetermined. V shed 2 bases and J shed 6 bases, with 8 bases lying between them. Germline CDR1 and CDR2: SGDLS and YYNGEE. The CDR3 totals 12 residues. Here the CDR3 DNA reads TGTGCCAGCAGCGTCGACGGGAATGGCTACACCTTC. Encoded protein: CASSVDGNGYTF.

The gene calls are TRBV4-1 and TRBJ2-1, with TRBD2 identical over 16 bases. Germline V gene data show CDR1 as MGHRA and CDR2 as YSYEKL. V was pared by 3 bases and J by 5 bases, with 4 bases of the junction left unmatched. The CDR3 is 17 amino acids. CDR3 residues: CASSHGTSGGADNEQFF. As DNA, the CDR3 is TGCGCCAGCAGCCACGGGACTAGCGGGGGGGCAGACAATGAGCAGTTCTTC.

The rearrangement links TRBV21-1 to TRBJ2-3; the table's D call, TRBD2, has no DNA check behind it. TRBV21-1 is recorded as a pseudogene. This CDR3 comprises 16 residues. The CDR3 here is CASTDAGESYSDTQYF. The CDR3, as DNA: TGTGCCAGCACAGACGCGGGGGAGTCCTACTCAGATACGCAGTATTTT.

This rearrangement joins TRBV2 to TRBJ2-5, with 7 bases identical to TRBD2. CDR3 length: 14 amino acids. Germline CDR1 reads SNHLY; CDR2 reads FYNNEI. V trimming: 2 bases; J trimming: 2 bases; junction bases outside the gene matches: 2. The CDR3 loop is CASSEFGGQETQYF. Written as DNA, the CDR3 is TGTGCCAGCAGTGAATTCGGGGGGCAAGAGACCCAGTACTTC.

As regards this clone: Other DNA sequences of this sample code for an identical CDR3. This sequence joins TRBV29-1 and TRBJ2-6; D call uncertain. The CDR3 is 18 amino acids. V dropped 3 bases and J dropped 2 bases, with 20 bases sitting between them. The V gene's germline CDR1 is SQVTM and CDR2 ANQGSEA. CDR3 amino acids: CSVESWADLGPGANVLTF. The CDR3 bases are TGCAGCGTTGAGAGTTGGGCCGATCTAGGGCCTGGGGCCAACGTCCTGACTTTC.

The chain has TRBV5-1 and TRBJ2-3, with 9 bases identical to TRBD2. This CDR3 spans 15 amino acids. V lost 4 bases to trimming and J lost 8 bases; unmatched junction nucleotides: 11. The germline V gene encodes CDR1 SGHRS and CDR2 YFSETQ. CDR3 region: CASSPGLALVITQYF. CDR3 bases: TGCGCCAGCAGCCCGGGACTAGCCCTCGTCATTACGCAGTATTTT.

The J gene is TRBJ2-7, the V gene TRBV29-1, with D possibly being TRBD2 (7 bases). The germline V gene has CDR1 SQVTM and CDR2 ANQGSEA. Between the trimmed V and J ends, which lost 1 base and 7 bases, there was a span of 17 bases. This CDR3 is built from 14 residues. The CDR3 DNA follows: TGCAGCGTTGAAGGTGGGGGGGGCGCATTAGAGCAGTACTTC. As protein: CSVEGGGGALEQYF.

This chain links TRBV19 with TRBJ2-7, with TRBD1 matching over 8 bases. The CDR3 contains 16 residues. V lost 6 bases, J lost 6 bases, and 16 bases stayed unmatched. Germline CDR1 and CDR2: LNHDA and SQIVND (reference sequence). The CDR3 nucleotides are TGTGCCAGTAGCCACAGACAGGGGCCACCGACGGGCGAGCAGTACTTC. It encodes CASSHRQGPPTGEQYF.

The chain uses TRBV28 and TRBJ2-1, with TRBD2 as a possible D gene (6 bases). This CDR3 is 14 amino acids long. Trimming stripped 9 bases from V and 3 bases from J, with 15 bases between. The germline V gene encodes CDR1 MDHEN and CDR2 SYDVKM. The CDR3: CARGGDPCYNEQFF. Written as DNA, the CDR3 is TGTGCCAGGGGCGGGGACCCGTGCTACAATGAGCAGTTCTTC.

The chain uses TRBV5-4 and TRBJ1-5, with 9 bases lining up with TRBD1. The V gene end was trimmed by 1 base and the J gene end by 0 bases; junction bases not matched to a gene: 8. This CDR3 comprises 18 residues. Germline CDR1 and CDR2: SGHNT and YYREEE (reference sequence). The CDR3 region is CASSLCVGQGYSNQPQHF. The CDR3 region has the DNA TGTGCCAGCAGCTTGTGTGTGGGACAGGGTTATAGCAATCAGCCCCAGCATTTT.